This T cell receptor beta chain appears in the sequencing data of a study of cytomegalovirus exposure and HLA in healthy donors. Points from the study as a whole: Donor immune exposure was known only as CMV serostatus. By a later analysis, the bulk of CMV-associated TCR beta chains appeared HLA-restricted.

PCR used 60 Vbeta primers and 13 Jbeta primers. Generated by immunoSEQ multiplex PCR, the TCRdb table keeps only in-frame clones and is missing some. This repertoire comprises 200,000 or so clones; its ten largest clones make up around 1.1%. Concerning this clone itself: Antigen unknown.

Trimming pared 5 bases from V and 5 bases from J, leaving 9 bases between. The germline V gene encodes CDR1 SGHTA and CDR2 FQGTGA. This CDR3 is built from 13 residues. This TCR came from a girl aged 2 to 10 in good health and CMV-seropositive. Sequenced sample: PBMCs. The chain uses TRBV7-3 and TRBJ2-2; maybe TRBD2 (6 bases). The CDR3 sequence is CASSLRGTGELFF. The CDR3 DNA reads TGTGCCAGCAGCCTCCGGGGGACCGGGGAGCTGTTTTTT.